This TCR beta chain emerged from a study of blood T cell repertoires in COVID-19. Study context: Acute-phase and convalescent COVID-19 samples originated in the United States, Italy and Spain. Sample material is recorded as cDNA or gDNA derived from T cells, B-cell-depleted T cells, or PBMCs.

V lost 4 bases and J lost 3, with 19 bases in between. The CDR3 sequence is 16 residues long. The germline V gene has CDR1 SGHTS and CDR2 YDEGEE. In the original analysis: Counts of nucleated cells, estimated from reference gene primer amplification, were obtained. Profiling relied on immunoSEQ multiplex PCR, and the TCRdb table lists in-frame clones only, not all of them. The V and J calls and clone size were taken over from that table, and D and trimming were inferred from the DNA. The profile shows roughly 120,000 clones, roughly 88% of them singletons. The sequence was obtained from a woman between 50 and 59 years old with active or convalescent COVID-19. The specimen sequenced was peripheral blood. The chain links TRBV5-8 to TRBJ2-5; TRBD1 is a possible D gene (6 bases). This CDR3 reads CASSPGARPGEETQYF. CDR3 sequence (DNA): TGTGCCAGCAGCCCTGGGGCGCGACCAGGGGAAGAGACCCAGTACTTC.